The 5 T cell receptor beta chains given below trace back to one sample, sequenced in a study of human thymus T cells. Resections from corrective heart surgery supplied the thymus tissue. The method was immunoSEQ multiplex PCR; TCRdb's version includes in-frame clones alone and lacks a portion of them. The sample consists of 55,000 to 85,000 clones, roughly 94% of them appearing once. The sequenced sample was thymus tissue. All receptors come from a girl in the first two years of life with a congenital heart defect but otherwise immunologically healthy.

The rearrangement links TRBV14 to TRBJ2-7; 8 bases are a match to TRBD2. Trimming cost V 1 base and J 3 bases; bases outside gene matches: 11. This CDR3 comprises 17 residues. Per the germline V gene, CDR1 is SGHDN and CDR2 is FVKESK. Here the CDR3 DNA reads TGTGCCAGCAGCCAAGGTATAAGTAGCCTAGCGGGCTACGAGCAGTACTTC. This sequence encodes CASSQGISSLAGYEQYF.

J is TRBJ1-4 and V is TRBV19; 8 bases are shared with TRBD1. There are 14 residues in the CDR3. Losses at the gene ends were 6 bases for V and 8 bases for J; bases not matched to a gene: 8. The germline V gene has CDR1 LNHDA and CDR2 SQIVND (reference sequence). CDR3 residues: CASRDGTGKEKLFF. For the CDR3, the DNA is TGTGCCAGTAGAGATGGGACAGGCAAAGAAAAACTGTTTTTT.

V and J are TRBV7-8 and TRBJ2-5, with a weak D call TRBD2 (5 bases). Germline lookup yields CDR1 SGHVS and CDR2 FQNEAQ. V was shortened by 5 bases and J by 2 bases, with 21 bases between the two germline ends. The CDR3 consists of 17 residues. In DNA, the CDR3 is TGTGCCAGCAGCCCCCCGACGGCTGGTGAGGGACAAGAGACCCAGTACTTC. It specifies CASSPPTAGEGQETQYF.

The gene calls are TRBV6-5 and TRBJ1-1; D possibly corresponds to TRBD1 (5 bases). The germline V and J ends were trimmed by 4 bases and 3 bases, with 18 bases remaining between them. Germline V gene data show CDR1 as MNHEY and CDR2 as SVGAGI. This CDR3 spans 16 amino acids. CDR3 sequence: CASSSGRVRGHTEAFF. Here the CDR3 DNA reads TGTGCCAGCAGTTCTGGGAGGGTAAGGGGTCACACTGAAGCTTTCTTT.

The chain has TRBV19 and TRBJ1-4; TRBD1 aligns across 7 bases. The CDR3 has 14 residues. Losses at the gene ends were 7 bases for V and 7 bases for J; bases not matched to a gene: 9. CDR1 and CDR2 from the germline V gene are LNHDA and SQIVND (reference sequence). CDR3 nucleotide sequence: TGTGCCAGTAATACAGGGGAAGTAGGTGAAAAACTGTTTTTT. Translation: CASNTGEVGEKLFF.